The sample holds a few counts of the clone carrying this T cell receptor beta chain. No antigen is known for it. Germline assignment: CDR1 LGHNA and CDR2 YSLEER. J gave up 2 bases and V 6 bases, and 7 bases lay outside the gene matches. The CDR3 runs to 15 residues. The data were taken from a study of cytomegalovirus exposure and HLA in healthy donors. For the study at large: From donors who were HLA-typed, an early data release held about 85 million unique TCRs.

The PCR had 60 Vbeta and 13 Jbeta primers. Method: immunoSEQ multiplex PCR; TCRdb's copy keeps in-frame clones and lacks some. The sample includes about 190,000 clones, roughly four fifths of them seen just once. Overall study findings and caveats: Versus the roughly 670-donor mean, an Asian-associated ancestry cluster reportedly showed fewer N-insertions in a later analysis. The authors considered a cluster of highly shared sequence variants likely to be a sequencing artifact.

V is TRBV4-3 and J is TRBJ2-3, with 8 positions matching TRBD2. The sequenced material came from PBMCs. This TCR was sampled from a woman aged 30 to 39 in good health and CMV-seropositive. Written as DNA, the CDR3 is TGCGCCAGCAGTTATGGCGGGGGGAACACAGATACGCAGTATTTT. Encoded protein: CASSYGGGNTDTQYF.